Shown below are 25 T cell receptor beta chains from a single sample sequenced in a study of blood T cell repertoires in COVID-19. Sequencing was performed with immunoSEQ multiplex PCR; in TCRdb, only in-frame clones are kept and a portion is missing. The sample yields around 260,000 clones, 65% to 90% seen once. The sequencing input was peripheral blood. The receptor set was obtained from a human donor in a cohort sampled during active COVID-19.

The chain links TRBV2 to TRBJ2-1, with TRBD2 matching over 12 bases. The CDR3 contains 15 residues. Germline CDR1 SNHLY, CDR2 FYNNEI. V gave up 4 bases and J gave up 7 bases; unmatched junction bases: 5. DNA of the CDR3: TGTGCCAGCAGTGTTGCTAGCGGGAGGGGTAATGAGCAGTTCTTC. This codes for CASSVASGRGNEQFF.

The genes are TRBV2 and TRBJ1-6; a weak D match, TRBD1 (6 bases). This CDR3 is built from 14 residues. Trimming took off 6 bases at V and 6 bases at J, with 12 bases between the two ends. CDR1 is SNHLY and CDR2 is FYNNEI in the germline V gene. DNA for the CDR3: TGTGCCAGCAGCAGGGGCGAATCTAATTCACCCCTCCACTTT. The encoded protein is CASSRGESNSPLHF.

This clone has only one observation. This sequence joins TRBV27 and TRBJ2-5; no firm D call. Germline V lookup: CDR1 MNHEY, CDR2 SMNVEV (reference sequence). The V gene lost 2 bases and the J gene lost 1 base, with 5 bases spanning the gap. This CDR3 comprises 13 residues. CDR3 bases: TGTGCCAGCAGTTTACTCGTCCAAGAGACCCAGTACTTC. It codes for CASSLLVQETQYF.

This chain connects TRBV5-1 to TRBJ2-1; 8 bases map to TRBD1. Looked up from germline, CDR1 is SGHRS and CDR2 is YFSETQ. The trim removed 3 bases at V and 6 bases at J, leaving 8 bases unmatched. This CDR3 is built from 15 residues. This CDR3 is CASSSDRVGFNEQFF. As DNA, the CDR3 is TGCGCCAGCAGCTCGGACAGGGTGGGTTTCAATGAGCAGTTCTTC.

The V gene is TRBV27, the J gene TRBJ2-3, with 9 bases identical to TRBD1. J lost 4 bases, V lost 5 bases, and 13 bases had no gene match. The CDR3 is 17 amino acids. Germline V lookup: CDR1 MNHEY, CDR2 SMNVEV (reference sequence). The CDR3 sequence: CASSRPKGTGFSDTQYF. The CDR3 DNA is TGTGCCAGCAGTCGACCGAAAGGGACAGGGTTTTCAGATACGCAGTATTTT.

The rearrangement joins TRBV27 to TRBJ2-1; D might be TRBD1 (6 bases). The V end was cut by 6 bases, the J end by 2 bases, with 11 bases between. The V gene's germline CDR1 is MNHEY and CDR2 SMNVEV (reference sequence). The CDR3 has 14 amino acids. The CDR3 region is CASRRDRPYNEQFF. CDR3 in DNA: TGTGCCAGCAGGCGAGACAGGCCCTACAATGAGCAGTTCTTC.

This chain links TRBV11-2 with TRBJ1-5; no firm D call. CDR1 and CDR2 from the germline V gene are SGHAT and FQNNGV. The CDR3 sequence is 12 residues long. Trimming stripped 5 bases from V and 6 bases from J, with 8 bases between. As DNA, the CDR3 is TGTGCCAGCAGCCTGGAGGGTCAGCCCCAGCATTTT. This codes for CASSLEGQPQHF. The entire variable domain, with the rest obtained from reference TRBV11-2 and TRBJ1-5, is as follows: EAGVAQSPRYKIIEKRQSVAFWCNPISGHATLYWYQQILGQGPKLLIQFQNNGVVDDSQLPKDRFSAERLKGVDSTLKIQPAKLEDSAVYLCASSLEGQPQHFGDGTRLSIL.

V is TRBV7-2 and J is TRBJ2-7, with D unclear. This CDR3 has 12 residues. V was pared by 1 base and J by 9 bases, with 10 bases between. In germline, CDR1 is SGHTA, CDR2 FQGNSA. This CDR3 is CASSLDSPVQYF. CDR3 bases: TGTGCCAGCAGCTTAGACTCGCCCGTGCAGTACTTC.

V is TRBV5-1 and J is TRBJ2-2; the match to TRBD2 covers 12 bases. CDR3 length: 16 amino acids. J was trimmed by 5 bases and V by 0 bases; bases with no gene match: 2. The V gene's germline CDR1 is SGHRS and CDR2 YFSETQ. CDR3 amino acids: CASSLGLAGVTGELFF. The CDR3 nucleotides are TGCGCCAGCAGCTTGGGACTAGCGGGAGTAACCGGGGAGCTGTTTTTT.

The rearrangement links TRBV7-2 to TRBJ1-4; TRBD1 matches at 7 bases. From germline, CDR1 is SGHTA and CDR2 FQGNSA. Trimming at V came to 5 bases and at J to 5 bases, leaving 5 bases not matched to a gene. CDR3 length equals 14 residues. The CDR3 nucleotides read TGTGCCAGCAGCCGGGACAGTCTGAATGAAAAACTGTTTTTT. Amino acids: CASSRDSLNEKLFF.

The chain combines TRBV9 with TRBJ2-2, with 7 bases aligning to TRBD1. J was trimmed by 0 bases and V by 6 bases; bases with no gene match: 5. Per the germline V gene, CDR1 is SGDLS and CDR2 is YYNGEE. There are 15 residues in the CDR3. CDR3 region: CASTPTGTNTGELFF. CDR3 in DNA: TGTGCCAGCACCCCGACAGGGACGAACACCGGGGAGCTGTTTTTT.

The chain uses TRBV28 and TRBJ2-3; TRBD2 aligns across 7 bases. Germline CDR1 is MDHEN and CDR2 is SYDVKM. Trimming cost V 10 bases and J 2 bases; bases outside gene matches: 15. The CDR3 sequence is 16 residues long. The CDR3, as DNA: TGTGCCATCTCTGGGGGATCTAGCGGCTTCACAGATACGCAGTATTTT. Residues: CAISGGSSGFTDTQYF.

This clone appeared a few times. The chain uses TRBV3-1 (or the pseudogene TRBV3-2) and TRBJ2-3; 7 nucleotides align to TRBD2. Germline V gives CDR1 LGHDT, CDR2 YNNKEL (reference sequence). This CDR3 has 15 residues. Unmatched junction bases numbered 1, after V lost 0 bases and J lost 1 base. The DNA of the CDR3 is TGTGCCAGCAGCCAAGAAGGACTAGGCACAGATACGCAGTATTTT. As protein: CASSQEGLGTDTQYF.

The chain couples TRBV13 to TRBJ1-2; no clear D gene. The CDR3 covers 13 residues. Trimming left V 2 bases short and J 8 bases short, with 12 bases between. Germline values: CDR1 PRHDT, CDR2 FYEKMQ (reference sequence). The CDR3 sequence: CASSLKGRGGYTF. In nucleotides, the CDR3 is TGTGCCAGCAGCTTAAAGGGCCGAGGGGGCTACACCTTC.

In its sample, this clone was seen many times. CDR3 nucleotide sequence: TGTGCCAGCATTAGAAGCGGGAGGGCCGGGGAGACCCAGTACTTC. Amino acids: CASIRSGRAGETQYF. The chain links TRBV21-1 to TRBJ2-5; the table's D gene call, TRBD2, was not cross checked with the DNA. TRBV21-1 is a listed pseudogene. The CDR3 runs 15 residues.

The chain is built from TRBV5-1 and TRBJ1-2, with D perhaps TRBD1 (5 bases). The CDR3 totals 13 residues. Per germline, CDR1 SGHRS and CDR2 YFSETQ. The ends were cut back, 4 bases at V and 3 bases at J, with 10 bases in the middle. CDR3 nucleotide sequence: TGCGCCAGCAGCGAACAGGACGACTATGGCTACACCTTC. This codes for CASSEQDDYGYTF.

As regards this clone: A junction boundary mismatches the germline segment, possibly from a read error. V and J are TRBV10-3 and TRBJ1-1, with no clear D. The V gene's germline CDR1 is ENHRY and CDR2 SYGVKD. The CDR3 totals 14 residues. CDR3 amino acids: CTISESAGGFEAFF. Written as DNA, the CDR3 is TGTACCATCAGTGAGTCGGCAGGCGGGTTCGAAGCTTTCTTT.

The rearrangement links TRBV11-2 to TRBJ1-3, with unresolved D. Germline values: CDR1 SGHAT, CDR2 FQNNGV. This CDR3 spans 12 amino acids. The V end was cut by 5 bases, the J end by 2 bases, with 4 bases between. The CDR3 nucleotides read TGTGCCAGCAGCACACCTGGAAACACCATATATTTT. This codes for CASSTPGNTIYF.

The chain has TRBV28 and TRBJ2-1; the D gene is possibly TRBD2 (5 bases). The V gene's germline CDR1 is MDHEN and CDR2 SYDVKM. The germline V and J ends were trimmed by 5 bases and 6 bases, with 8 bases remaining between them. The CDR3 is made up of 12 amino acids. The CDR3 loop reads CASSLTSNEQFF. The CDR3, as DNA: TGTGCCAGCAGTCTAACTAGCAATGAGCAGTTCTTC.

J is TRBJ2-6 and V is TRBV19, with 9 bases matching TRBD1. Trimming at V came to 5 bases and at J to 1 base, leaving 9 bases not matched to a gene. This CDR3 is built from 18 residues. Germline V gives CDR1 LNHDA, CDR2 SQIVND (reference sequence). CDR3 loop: CASSLTGGASSGANVLTF. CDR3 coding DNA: TGTGCCAGTAGTCTCACAGGGGGCGCCTCATCTGGGGCCAACGTCCTGACTTTC.

The DNA for the CDR3 is TGTGCCAGCAGCTTGGGGACAGGGATTTACACCGGGGAGCTGTTTTTT. Translation: CASSLGTGIYTGELFF. This chain links TRBV5-5 with TRBJ2-2, with 8 bases aligning to TRBD1. The germline CDR1 and CDR2 sequences are SGHKS and YYEKEE (reference sequence). The CDR3 contains 16 residues. The ends lost 0 bases at V and 3 bases at J; junction bases unmatched: 4.

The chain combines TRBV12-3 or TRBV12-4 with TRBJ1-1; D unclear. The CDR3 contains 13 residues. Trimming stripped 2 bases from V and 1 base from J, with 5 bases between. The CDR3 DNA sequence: TGTGCCAGCAGTTTACGGGAGAACACTGAAGCTTTCTTT. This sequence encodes CASSLRENTEAFF.

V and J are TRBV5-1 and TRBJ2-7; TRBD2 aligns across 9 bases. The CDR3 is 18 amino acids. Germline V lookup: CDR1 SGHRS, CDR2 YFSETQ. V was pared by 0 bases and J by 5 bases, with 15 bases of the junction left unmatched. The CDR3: CASSLAGRVGLARDEQYF. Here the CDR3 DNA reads TGCGCCAGCAGCTTGGCCGGCAGGGTAGGACTAGCGAGGGACGAGCAGTACTTC. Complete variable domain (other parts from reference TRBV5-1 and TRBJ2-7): KAGVTQTPRYLIKTRGQQVTLSCSPISGHRSVSWYQQTPGQGLQFLFEYFSETQRNKGNFPGRFSGRQFSNSRSEMNVSTLELGDSALYLCASSLAGRVGLARDEQYFGPGTRLTVT.

Here the CDR3 DNA reads TGTGCCAGTAGTATAGGGTTCGGGACAAGCAACACCGGGGAGCTGTTTTTT. Amino acid sequence: CASSIGFGTSNTGELFF. The genes are TRBV19 and TRBJ2-2; D might be TRBD1 (6 bases). CDR1 LNHDA and CDR2 SQIVND come from the germline V gene (reference sequence). V was pared by 1 base and J by 2 bases, with 14 bases between. The CDR3 totals 17 residues.

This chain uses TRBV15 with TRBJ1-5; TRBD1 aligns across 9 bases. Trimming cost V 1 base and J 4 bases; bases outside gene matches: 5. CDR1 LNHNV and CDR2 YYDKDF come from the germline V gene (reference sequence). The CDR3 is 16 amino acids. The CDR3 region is CATSRGVGQGNQPQHF. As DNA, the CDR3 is TGTGCCACCAGCAGAGGAGTCGGACAGGGGAATCAGCCCCAGCATTTT.